What follows describes a single TCR beta chain. CDR3 length: 15 residues. Per germline, CDR1 SGHRS and CDR2 YFSETQ. V dropped 0 bases and J dropped 9; count of bases not matched to a gene: 5. TCRdb reanalysed the 5' RACE reads using MiXCR and keeps one entry per CDR3 protein. Of about 250,000 distinct CDR3 sequences in the sample, approximately 15% were seen once. This entry belongs to a study of T-cell memory formation after mild COVID-19. This TCR was sampled from an adult woman who had mild COVID-19 (a few samples of this study predate the infection). Cell type and time point are not known. The chain combines TRBV5-1 with TRBJ1-6; TRBD1 matches at 8 bases. Sequencing was carried out using PBMCs or a T cell subset sorted from them (not recorded which). The CDR3 is CASSLAGGQGSPLHF. As DNA, the CDR3 is TGCGCCAGCAGCTTGGCCGGTGGACAGGGTTCACCCCTCCACTTT.